One and the same sample provided the 25 T cell receptor beta chains below, sequenced in a study of blood T cell repertoires in COVID-19. TCRdb keeps only in-frame clones here, not all; method: immunoSEQ multiplex PCR. The sample includes approximately 210,000 clones, 84% of them seen just once. The sequenced material came from peripheral blood. All receptors come from a human donor in a cohort sampled during active COVID-19.

The chain couples TRBV7-8 to TRBJ1-1; 7 bases agree with TRBD1. Trimming removed 3 bases from V and 11 bases from J; junction bases left unmatched: 9. The length of the CDR3 is 13 residues. The germline V gene has CDR1 SGHVS and CDR2 FQNEAQ. DNA for the CDR3: TGTGCCAGCAGCTTGACTAACAGGGGAAAGGCTTTCTTT. Translated: CASSLTNRGKAFF.

V and J are TRBV20-1 and TRBJ1-2; D remains unclear. Germline CDR1 and CDR2: DFQATT and SNEGSKA (reference sequence). The length of the CDR3 is 11 residues. The CDR3 reads CIPARDYGYTF. In nucleotides, the CDR3 is TGCATCCCTGCGCGAGACTATGGCTACACCTTC.

V and J are TRBV29-1 and TRBJ1-1, with D unresolved. CDR1 SQVTM and CDR2 ANQGSEA come from the germline V gene. The ends were cut back, 7 bases at V and 2 bases at J, with 14 bases in the middle. The CDR3 sequence is 13 residues long. CDR3 residues: CSAWRQLNTEAFF. DNA for the CDR3: TGCAGCGCCTGGAGGCAGCTCAACACTGAAGCTTTCTTT. Complete variable domain (other parts from reference TRBV29-1 and TRBJ1-1): SAVISQKPSRDICQRGTSLTIQCQVDSQVTMMFWYRQQPGQSLTLIATANQGSEATYESGFVIDKFPISRPNLTFSTLTVSNMSPEDSSIYLCSAWRQLNTEAFFGQGTRLTVV.

The sample holds a few counts of this clone. The chain couples TRBV19 to TRBJ2-1; D is perhaps TRBD2 (6 bases). Germline-derived CDR1 and CDR2 are LNHDA and SQIVND (reference sequence). The length of the CDR3 is 16 residues. V lost 4 bases, J lost 5 bases, and 18 bases lay in between. CDR3: CASSRTPGTLHNEQFF. CDR3 DNA: TGTGCCAGTAGTAGAACGCCCGGGACTCTTCACAATGAGCAGTTCTTC. Combining the CDR3 with reference TRBV19 and TRBJ2-1 gives the whole variable domain DGGITQSPKYLFRKEGQNVTLSCEQNLNHDAMYWYRQDPGQGLRLIYYSQIVNDFQKGDIAEGYSVSREKKESFPLTVTSAQKNPTAFYLCASSRTPGTLHNEQFFGPGTRLTVL.

The genes are TRBV4-1 and TRBJ1-4; tentative D call: TRBD1 (5 bases). This CDR3 has 15 residues. The V end was cut by 0 bases, the J end by 5 bases, with 10 bases between. From germline, CDR1 is MGHRA and CDR2 YSYEKL. The CDR3 DNA reads TGCGCCAGCAGCCAAGACGGAAGGGGCAATGAAAAACTGTTTTTT. This gives the protein CASSQDGRGNEKLFF.

This clone has just one count. The chain recombines TRBV18 with TRBJ1-5; 7 bases agree with TRBD1. This CDR3 region has 15 residues. Germline-derived CDR1 and CDR2 are KGHSH and LQKENI. Unmatched junction bases numbered 5, after V lost 1 base and J lost 5 bases. The CDR3 DNA is TGTGCCAGCTCACCACGTCAGGGGGATTATCAGCCCCAGCATTTT. Its protein product is CASSPRQGDYQPQHF.

V is TRBV3-1 (or the pseudogene TRBV3-2) and J is TRBJ2-2; TRBD2 agrees at 8 bases. Germline CDR1 and CDR2: LGHDT and YNNKEL (reference sequence). The CDR3 is 16 amino acids. The V gene end was trimmed by 4 bases and the J gene end by 2 bases; junction bases not matched to a gene: 6. The CDR3 protein is CASSRLTSVNTGELFF. The CDR3 coding sequence is TGTGCCAGCAGCCGACTGACTAGCGTCAACACCGGGGAGCTGTTTTTT.

V usage is TRBV19 and J usage is TRBJ2-1, with 12 positions matching TRBD2. The CDR3 covers 17 residues. V lost 9 bases to trimming and J lost 4 bases; unmatched junction nucleotides: 13. Looked up from germline, CDR1 is LNHDA and CDR2 is SQIVND (reference sequence). CDR3 sequence reads: CASKGSGLAGFYNEQFF. Written as DNA, the CDR3 is TGTGCCAGCAAAGGGAGCGGACTAGCGGGGTTTTACAATGAGCAGTTCTTC.

The chain employs TRBV18 and TRBJ1-2, with D uncertain. CDR1 and CDR2 from the germline V gene are KGHSH and LQKENI. Trimming removed 3 bases at V and 1 base at J, with 12 bases between. The CDR3 length is 15 residues. CDR3 loop: CASSPWSNFNYGYTF. The DNA of the CDR3 is TGTGCCAGCTCACCTTGGTCGAACTTTAACTATGGCTACACCTTC.

CDR3 coding DNA: TGTGCCAGCAGCTCTTCGTATTCTGGTAGAGTTCGAGGTTTTGAGCAGTTCTTC. Translation gives CASSSSYSGRVRGFEQFF. J is TRBJ2-1 and V is TRBV11-2; D ambiguous. The germline CDR1 and CDR2 sequences are SGHAT and FQNNGV. The CDR3 runs 18 residues. V was pared by 4 bases and J by 9 bases, with 28 bases between. Complete variable domain (other parts from reference TRBV11-2 and TRBJ2-1): EAGVAQSPRYKIIEKRQSVAFWCNPISGHATLYWYQQILGQGPKLLIQFQNNGVVDDSQLPKDRFSAERLKGVDSTLKIQPAKLEDSAVYLCASSSSYSGRVRGFEQFFGPGTRLTVL.

This CDR3 is CASSAPGQGASSEKLFF. In DNA form, the CDR3 reads TGTGCCAGCAGCGCACCGGGACAGGGGGCTTCCAGTGAAAAACTGTTTTTT. This chain joins TRBV3-1 (or the pseudogene TRBV3-2) and TRBJ1-4; 12 nucleotides align to TRBD1. The CDR3 has 17 residues. Germline-derived CDR1 and CDR2 are LGHDT and YNNKEL (reference sequence). V gave up 5 bases and J gave up 7 bases; unmatched junction bases: 11.

This chain uses TRBV5-1 with TRBJ1-1; 7 bases match TRBD1. The CDR3 runs to 15 residues. The trim removed 3 bases at V and 1 base at J, leaving 6 bases unmatched. Germline V gives CDR1 SGHRS, CDR2 YFSETQ. The CDR3 loop reads CASSWGQTRNTEAFF. CDR3 in DNA: TGCGCCAGCAGCTGGGGACAGACAAGGAACACTGAAGCTTTCTTT.

The chain links TRBV5-1 to TRBJ2-2; no clear D gene. V was shortened by 1 base and J by 2 bases, with 18 bases between the two germline ends. The CDR3 is made up of 18 amino acids. The germline V gene has CDR1 SGHRS and CDR2 YFSETQ. The CDR3 DNA sequence: TGCGCCAGCAGCTTGAGGAGTCGCGGCGTCCTTAACACCGGGGAGCTGTTTTTT. Protein product: CASSLRSRGVLNTGELFF.

This clone has a handful of counts. The chain uses TRBV6-5 and TRBJ1-5; unclear D gene. The CDR3 is 15 residues long. Looked up from germline, CDR1 is MNHEY and CDR2 is SVGAGI. V was shortened by 0 bases and J by 6 bases, with 12 bases between the two germline ends. Here the CDR3 reads CASSYSGGPGQPQHF. Written as DNA, the CDR3 is TGTGCCAGCAGTTACTCGGGAGGGCCGGGTCAGCCCCAGCATTTT.

The chain uses TRBV7-9 and TRBJ2-3; TRBD1 matches 8 bases. Trimming removed 5 bases from V and 0 bases from J; junction bases left unmatched: 7. Germline CDR1 SEHNR, CDR2 FQNEAQ (reference sequence). CDR3 size: 16 residues. This chain's CDR3 is CASSVQGALSTDTQYF. In DNA form, the CDR3 reads TGTGCCAGCAGCGTGCAGGGGGCGCTTAGCACAGATACGCAGTATTTT.

The J gene is TRBJ2-5, the V gene TRBV4-1, with TRBD2 matching 12 bases. Germline trimming cut 0 bases from V and 2 bases from J; bases unmatched to any gene: 4. The CDR3 runs to 17 residues. The germline CDR1 and CDR2 sequences are MGHRA and YSYEKL. The CDR3 loop is CASSQEYGTSGQETQYF. CDR3 nucleotide sequence: TGCGCCAGCAGCCAAGAATACGGGACTAGCGGGCAAGAGACCCAGTACTTC.

The gene calls are TRBV6-6 and TRBJ1-1; a weak D match, TRBD1 (5 bases). Germline-derived CDR1 and CDR2 are MNHNY and SVGAGI (reference sequence). The V gene lost 4 bases and the J gene lost 7 bases, with 7 bases spanning the gap. This CDR3 has 11 residues. DNA for the CDR3: TGTGCCAGCAGTTCAACAGGTGAAGCTTTCTTT. It encodes CASSSTGEAFF.

The rearrangement links TRBV5-1 to TRBJ1-5; D gene unclear. V was clipped by 4 bases and J by 3 bases, with 14 bases between them. Germline CDR1 SGHRS, CDR2 YFSETQ. CDR3 length: 15 amino acids. This CDR3 is CASSPTGGPNQPQHF. The CDR3 DNA reads TGCGCCAGCAGCCCAACGGGTGGTCCCAATCAGCCCCAGCATTTT. Full variable domain (rest looked up from reference TRBV5-1 and TRBJ1-5): KAGVTQTPRYLIKTRGQQVTLSCSPISGHRSVSWYQQTPGQGLQFLFEYFSETQRNKGNFPGRFSGRQFSNSRSEMNVSTLELGDSALYLCASSPTGGPNQPQHFGDGTRLSIL.

V gene TRBV3-1 (or the pseudogene TRBV3-2) combines with J gene TRBJ2-3; 8 bases match TRBD1. The ends lost 1 base at V and 1 base at J; junction bases unmatched: 7. This CDR3 comprises 17 residues. Germline V gene lookup returns CDR1 LGHDT and CDR2 YNNKEL (reference sequence). The CDR3 loop reads CASSQGGQVGGTDTQYF. CDR3 sequence (DNA): TGTGCCAGCAGCCAAGGGGGACAGGTAGGAGGCACAGATACGCAGTATTTT.

J is TRBJ1-1 and V is TRBV27; possibly TRBD1 for D (6 bases). Germline V gene lookup returns CDR1 MNHEY and CDR2 SMNVEV (reference sequence). Trimming cost V 7 bases and J 4 bases, with 22 bases left between them. The CDR3 spans 16 residues. The CDR3, as DNA: TGTGCCAGCACTCTTAAGGGGGACACACTTGCCACTGAAGCTTTCTTT. Amino acid sequence: CASTLKGDTLATEAFF.

The chain recombines TRBV5-1 with TRBJ1-2; TRBD1 matches 8 bases. CDR1 is SGHRS and CDR2 is YFSETQ in the germline V gene. The length of the CDR3 is 14 residues. Germline trimming cut 6 bases from V and 4 bases from J; bases unmatched to any gene: 8. The CDR3 loop reads CASTPTGGGYGYTF. CDR3 nucleotides: TGCGCCAGCACCCCTACAGGGGGGGGCTATGGCTACACCTTC. The whole variable domain, remainder taken from reference TRBV5-1 and TRBJ1-2, is KAGVTQTPRYLIKTRGQQVTLSCSPISGHRSVSWYQQTPGQGLQFLFEYFSETQRNKGNFPGRFSGRQFSNSRSEMNVSTLELGDSALYLCASTPTGGGYGYTFGSGTRLTVV.

This chain joins TRBV10-2 and TRBJ2-3; 8 nucleotides match TRBD2. CDR1 and CDR2 (germline): WSHSY, SAAADI. V trimming: 6 bases; J trimming: 5 bases; junction bases outside the gene matches: 10. The CDR3 length is 15 residues. CDR3 in amino acids: CASREGPAGVDTQYF. The CDR3 DNA follows: TGCGCCAGCAGGGAGGGACCAGCGGGAGTAGATACGCAGTATTTT.

The rearrangement joins TRBV6-5 to TRBJ1-5; 7 nucleotides line up with TRBD1. Germline CDR1 is MNHEY and CDR2 is SVGAGI. CDR3 length equals 15 residues. V shed 7 bases, J shed 4 bases, and the junction held 10 bases outside the gene matches. CDR3 protein: CASKDRAADNQPQHF. CDR3 coding DNA: TGTGCCAGCAAAGACAGGGCAGCTGATAATCAGCCCCAGCATTTT.

This chain uses TRBV19 with TRBJ1-2; D possibly corresponds to TRBD1 (6 bases). The CDR3 loop spans 13 amino acids. Trimming cost V 8 bases and J 5 bases, with 15 bases left between them. Germline-derived CDR1 and CDR2 are LNHDA and SQIVND (reference sequence). CDR3 DNA sequence: TGTGCCAGTCAACCTCCGGGACAATATGGCTACACCTTC. As protein: CASQPPGQYGYTF.

The table lists this clone with a count of one. The chain links TRBV6-5 to TRBJ2-7; perhaps TRBD1 as D (6 bases). CDR3 length: 12 residues. CDR1 is MNHEY, CDR2 SVGAGI, per germline. The V and J ends lost 6 bases and 4 bases respectively, with 10 bases between them. The CDR3 is CASRATGYEQYV. The CDR3 DNA sequence: TGTGCCAGCAGGGCCACAGGGTACGAGCAGTACGTC.